The 2 T cell receptor beta chains below come from one sample, sequenced in a study of T-cell reconstitution after alpha-beta-depleted transplantation in children. Construction of the TCRbeta library involved unique molecular identifiers. Each CDR3 protein gets one entry after TCRdb re-called the PCR reads with MiXCR. This table holds just over 350,000 distinct CDR3 sequences, less than 15% found once. The sample consisted of PBMCs, taken from the stem cell graft. The receptors derive from a human donor who donated a stem cell graft to a child with Fanconi anemia.

Many counts were recorded for this clonotype. This sequence joins TRBV2 and TRBJ1-6; D unclear. Trimming stripped 4 bases from V and 7 bases from J, with 5 bases between. The CDR3 contains 12 residues. Germline V gives CDR1 SNHLY, CDR2 FYNNEI. This chain's CDR3 is CASSGNNSPLHF. CDR3 nucleotides: TGTGCCAGCAGTGGTAACAATTCACCCCTCCACTTT.

The V and J genes are TRBV5-1 and TRBJ1-6; 7 bases line up with TRBD1. The CDR3 is 14 residues long. The V and J ends lost 0 bases and 8 bases, in that order; junction bases with no gene match: 2. Germline assignment: CDR1 SGHRS and CDR2 YFSETQ. The DNA of the CDR3 is TGCGCCAGCAGCTTGGGGGACAGAGATTCACCCCTCCACTTT. Translating it yields CASSLGDRDSPLHF.